This TCR beta chain was recorded in a study of T-cell memory formation after mild COVID-19. Study-wide background: TCR clusters were mostly donor specific.

Germline trimming cut 4 bases from V and 4 bases from J; bases unmatched to any gene: 4. This CDR3 region has 13 residues. In germline, CDR1 is DFQATT, CDR2 SNEGSKA (reference sequence). MiXCR, applied by TCRdb to the 5' RACE reads, yields one record per CDR3 protein. The sample carries about 410,000 distinct CDR3 sequences, roughly 18% recorded once. Sequencing was carried out using PBMCs or a T cell subset sorted from them (not recorded which). The chain carries TRBV20-1 and TRBJ1-2; 9 nucleotides agree with TRBD1. This receptor was identified in a man aged 18 to 29 who had mild COVID-19 (a few samples of this study predate the infection). Cell type and time point are not known. The CDR3 region is CSATPGQGYGYTF. The CDR3 nucleotides read TGCAGTGCTACACCGGGACAGGGCTATGGCTACACCTTC.